This is a list of T cell receptor beta chains from one sample in a study of a mutant IDH1 vaccine in newly diagnosed glioma. No antigen has been identified for these receptors. Assay: immunoSEQ multiplex PCR; the TCRdb copy retains only in-frame clones and omits some. The sample holds about 64,000 clones, 80% to 90% seen once. Sequenced material: PBMCs, taken from a glioma patient whose treatment included an IDH1 peptide vaccine. Every receptor here comes from a man younger than 45 with glioma. Both conserved end residues are part of each CDR3. The order of the fields is V gene, D gene, clone size, J gene, CDR3 protein, CDR3 DNA. D genes are given only for firm matches. Clone size is stated in some rows and not others, as once, few, many or a class when expanded.

>TRBV9|TRBD2|-|TRBJ2-1
CASSDHKTSGGVNEQFF
TGTGCCAGCAGCGACCATAAAACTAGCGGGGGGGTGAATGAGCAGTTCTTC
>TRBV19|TRBD2|-|TRBJ2-5
CASSDYGGVMKETQYF
TGTGCCAGTTCGGACTATGGGGGGGTCATGAAAGAGACCCAGTACTTC
>TRBV4-2|-|-|TRBJ1-1
CASSQLIGAVNTEAFF
TGTGCCAGCAGCCAGCTCATCGGCGCAGTGAACACTGAAGCTTTCTTT
>TRBV5-1|-|-|TRBJ2-1
CASSFTRVQNEQFF
TGCGCCAGCAGCTTCACTAGGGTCCAGAATGAGCAGTTCTTC
>TRBV6-5|-|-|TRBJ1-3
CASSRTAGNTIYF
TGTGCCAGCAGCCGGACAGCTGGAAACACCATATATTTT
>TRBV7-9|TRBD1|-|TRBJ2-2
CASSLAGRGLAGELFF
TGTGCCAGCAGCTTAGCCGGCAGGGGGCTAGCCGGGGAGCTGTTTTTT
>TRBV10-3|TRBD2|-|TRBJ2-2
CAISADELTSGGSAGELFF
TGTGCCATCAGTGCCGACGAATTGACTAGCGGGGGCTCGGCCGGGGAGCTGTTTTTT
>TRBV19|TRBD1|few|TRBJ1-6
CASSIGTDNSPLHF
TGTGCCAGTAGTATCGGGACAGATAATTCACCCCTCCACTTT
>TRBV6-6|TRBD1|-|TRBJ1-2
CASRTGYGYTF
TGTGCCAGCAGGACAGGGTATGGCTACACCTTC
>TRBV2|-|-|TRBJ2-1
CASSWTPYNEQFF
TGTGCCAGCAGTTGGACTCCCTACAATGAGCAGTTCTTC
>TRBV2|TRBD1|-|TRBJ1-5
CASSEDRGEGNQPQHF
TGTGCCAGCAGTGAGGACAGGGGGGAGGGCAATCAGCCCCAGCATTTT